Following are 2 T cell receptor beta chains from one sample sequenced in a study of cytomegalovirus exposure and HLA in healthy donors. It was with 60 Vbeta and 13 Jbeta primers that the PCR ran. The repertoire was sequenced with immunoSEQ multiplex PCR; TCRdb's copy has only in-frame clones and lacks some. There are 150,000 or so clones in the sample; 70% to 80% occur only once, and approximately 1.2% lies in the top ten. What was sequenced was PBMCs. Receptors originate from a man aged 30-40 years in good health and CMV-seronegative.

This clone was detected only once. This chain uses TRBV7-9 with TRBJ1-4; D unclear. Germline CDR1 SEHNR, CDR2 FQNEAQ (reference sequence). The CDR3 length is 13 residues. V was clipped by 4 bases and J by 5 bases, with 8 bases between them. CDR3 in DNA: TGTGCCAGCAGCTCCAGCGGGAATGAAAAACTGTTTTTT. It specifies CASSSSGNEKLFF.

In its sample, this clone was seen a few times. The chain has TRBV9 and TRBJ1-4; 10 bases fit TRBD1. The CDR3 has 14 residues. Germline V CDR1 and CDR2: SGDLS, YYNGEE. Trimming at V came to 6 bases and at J to 5 bases, leaving 4 bases not matched to a gene. CDR3 DNA sequence: TGTGCCAGCAACAGACAGGGGGCGAATGAAAAACTGTTTTTT. Protein product: CASNRQGANEKLFF.